The next 12 T cell receptor beta chains were all read from a single sample in a study of CD8 T cells in Susac syndrome. When the RNA was reverse transcribed, random hexamers were used with an input of roughly 0.45 to 1 ug. TCRdb ran MiXCR on the immunoSEQ multiplex PCR reads and lists one entry per CDR3 protein. Of around 140,000 distinct CDR3 sequences in the sample, 85% to 95% were seen once. Source material: CD4+ T cells from PBMCs. These receptor sequences come from a human donor with Susac syndrome.

The chain recombines TRBV20-1 with TRBJ2-1, with TRBD2 matching 10 bases. Germline loops: CDR1 DFQATT, CDR2 SNEGSKA (reference sequence). The CDR3 extends over 14 amino acids. The junction had 5 bases not matched to a gene; V was cut back by 3 bases and J by 6 bases. CDR3 sequence (DNA): TGCAGTGCTAGGAAGGCTAGCGGGAGCAATGAGCAGTTCTTC. Residues: CSARKASGSNEQFF.

V usage is TRBV20-1 and J usage is TRBJ1-5; 10 bases line up with TRBD1. CDR3 size: 16 residues. Germline lookup yields CDR1 DFQATT and CDR2 SNEGSKA (reference sequence). The junction had 7 bases not matched to a gene; V was cut back by 5 bases and J by 0 bases. CDR3 residues: CSARGDRGYSNQPQHF. CDR3 bases: TGCAGTGCTCGAGGGGACAGGGGATATAGCAATCAGCCCCAGCATTTT.

V gene TRBV20-1 combines with J gene TRBJ1-5; D possibly corresponds to TRBD1 (5 bases). The CDR3 contains 13 residues. CDR1 is DFQATT and CDR2 is SNEGSKA in the germline V gene (reference sequence). V was trimmed by 7 bases and J by 4 bases, leaving 14 bases between them. The CDR3 loop is CSVRDPLNQPQHF. As DNA, the CDR3 is TGCAGTGTTCGGGACCCCTTAAATCAGCCCCAGCATTTT.

The rearrangement uses TRBV12-3 or TRBV12-4 and TRBJ1-1; D is uncertain. The CDR3 is 14 amino acids. Trimming removed 1 base at V and 4 bases at J, with 10 bases between. As DNA, the CDR3 is TGTGCCAGCAGTTTAGTGGGCAGGAGCACTGAAGCTTTCTTT. Translation gives CASSLVGRSTEAFF.

The chain links TRBV5-6 to TRBJ1-2, with D uncertain. With 4 bases removed from V and 7 bases from J, the gap between germline ends came to 8 bases. In germline, CDR1 is SGHDT, CDR2 YYEEEE. The CDR3 totals 11 residues. The CDR3 is CASSANGGYTF. The CDR3 DNA sequence: TGTGCCAGCAGCGCAAATGGTGGCTACACCTTC.

V is TRBV4-2 and J is TRBJ2-6; 10 nucleotides agree with TRBD2. This CDR3 spans 19 amino acids. The V and J ends lost 4 bases and 1 base, in that order; junction bases with no gene match: 10. Germline CDR1 is LGHNA and CDR2 is YNFKEQ. The CDR3 nucleotides read TGTGCCAGCAGCCGGGGGATGGCTAGCGGGGGATCTGGGGCCAACGTCCTGACTTTC. Its protein product is CASSRGMASGGSGANVLTF.

This clonotype was seen just once. This chain uses TRBV10-3 with TRBJ2-7, with 10 bases that match TRBD2. CDR1 and CDR2 from the germline V gene are ENHRY and SYGVKD. The CDR3 length is 15 residues. V lost 5 bases and J lost 3; bases outside the gene matches: 7. CDR3 nucleotides: TGTGCCATCAGTTCCTCTAGCGGGAGTAACTACGAGCAGTACTTC. Encoded protein: CAISSSSGSNYEQYF.

The CDR3 nucleotides are TGTGCCAGCAGCCCCAGGGAAGGTAAAGCTTTCTTT. It specifies CASSPREGKAFF. The chain recombines TRBV9 with TRBJ1-1, with a tentative D call TRBD1 (5 bases). Germline CDR1 and CDR2: SGDLS and YYNGEE. CDR3 size: 12 residues. Trimming shortened V by 4 bases and J by 9 bases, and 13 bases separated the two germline ends. Complete variable domain (other parts from reference TRBV9 and TRBJ1-1): DSGVTQTPKHLITATGQRVTLRCSPRSGDLSVYWYQQSLDQGLQFLIQYYNGEERAKGNILERFSAQQFPDLHSELNLSSLELGDSALYFCASSPREGKAFFGQGTRLTVV.

The chain has TRBV2 and TRBJ2-1; 7 positions agree with TRBD2. The CDR3 covers 15 residues. V lost 7 bases, J lost 0 bases, and 6 bases stayed unmatched. Per the germline V gene, CDR1 is SNHLY and CDR2 is FYNNEI. Here the CDR3 reads CASNKRGSSYNEQFF. For the CDR3, the DNA is TGTGCCAGCAACAAGCGGGGAAGCTCCTACAATGAGCAGTTCTTC.

This sequence joins TRBV30 and TRBJ1-2; D remains unclear. V lost 4 bases, J lost 2 bases, and 8 bases lay in between. Germline loops: CDR1 GTSNPN, CDR2 SVGIG (reference sequence). The CDR3 runs 12 residues. The CDR3 loop is CAWTPDNYGYTF. DNA of the CDR3: TGTGCCTGGACCCCCGACAACTATGGCTACACCTTC.

The CDR3, as DNA: TGTGCCAGCTCAACAGACTATAATTCACCCCTCCACTTT. This codes for CASSTDYNSPLHF. This sequence joins TRBV18 and TRBJ1-6; no clear D. The germline V and J ends were trimmed by 5 bases and 3 bases, with 5 bases remaining between them. The germline CDR1 and CDR2 sequences are KGHSH and LQKENI. This CDR3 spans 13 amino acids. Based on the CDR3 plus reference TRBV18 and TRBJ1-6, the full variable domain is NAGVMQNPRHLVRRRGQEARLRCSPMKGHSHVYWYRQLPEEGLKFMVYLQKENIIDESGMPKERFSAEFPKEGPSILRIQQVVRGDSAAYFCASSTDYNSPLHFGNGTRLTVT.

The genes are TRBV20-1 and TRBJ1-1; D is unresolved. Looked up from germline, CDR1 is DFQATT and CDR2 is SNEGSKA (reference sequence). The CDR3 loop spans 14 amino acids. V dropped 0 bases and J dropped 2 bases, with 10 bases sitting between them. For the CDR3, the DNA is TGCAGTGCTAGAGAGGGTGCGGGTAACACTGAAGCTTTCTTT. This encodes CSAREGAGNTEAFF.